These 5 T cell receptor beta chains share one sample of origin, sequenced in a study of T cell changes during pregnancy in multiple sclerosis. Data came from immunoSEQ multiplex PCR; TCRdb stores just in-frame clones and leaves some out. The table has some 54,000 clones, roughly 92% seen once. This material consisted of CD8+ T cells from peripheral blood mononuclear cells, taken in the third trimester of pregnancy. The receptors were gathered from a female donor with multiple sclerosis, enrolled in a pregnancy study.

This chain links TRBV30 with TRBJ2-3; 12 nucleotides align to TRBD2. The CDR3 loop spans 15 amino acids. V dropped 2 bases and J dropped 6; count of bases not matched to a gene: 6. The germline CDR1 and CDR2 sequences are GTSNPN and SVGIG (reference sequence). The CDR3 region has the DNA TGTGCCTGGAGTAAGACTAGCGGGAGCGGGGATACGCAGTATTTT. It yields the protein CAWSKTSGSGDTQYF.

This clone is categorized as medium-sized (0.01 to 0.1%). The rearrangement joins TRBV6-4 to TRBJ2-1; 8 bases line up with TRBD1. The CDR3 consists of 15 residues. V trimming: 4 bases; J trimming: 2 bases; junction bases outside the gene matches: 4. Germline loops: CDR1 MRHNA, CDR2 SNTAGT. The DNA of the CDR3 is TGTGCCAGCAGTGCGGCAGGGGGCACCTACAATGAGCAGTTCTTC. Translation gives CASSAAGGTYNEQFF.

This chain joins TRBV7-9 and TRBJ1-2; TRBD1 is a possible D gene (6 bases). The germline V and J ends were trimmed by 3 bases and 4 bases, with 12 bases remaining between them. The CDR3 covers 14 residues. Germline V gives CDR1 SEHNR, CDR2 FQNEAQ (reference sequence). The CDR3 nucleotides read TGTGCCAGCAGCTTGGGTCCAGGGGTCTATGGCTACACCTTC. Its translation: CASSLGPGVYGYTF.

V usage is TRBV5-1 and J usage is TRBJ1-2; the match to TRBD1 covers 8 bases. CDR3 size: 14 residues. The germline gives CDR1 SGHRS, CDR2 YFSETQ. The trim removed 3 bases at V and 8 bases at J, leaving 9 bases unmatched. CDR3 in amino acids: CASSSPGTGEGYTF. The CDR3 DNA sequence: TGCGCCAGCAGCTCGCCGGGGACAGGCGAAGGCTACACCTTC.

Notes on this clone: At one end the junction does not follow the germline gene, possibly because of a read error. The CDR3 DNA reads TGTGCCAGCACTGAAATCCAGATCCCCCAAATACCACTAACGGAAGCTTTCTTT. Residues: CASTEIQIPQIPLTEAFF. V usage is TRBV6-1 and J usage is TRBJ1-1, with D hard to call. Germline values: CDR1 MNHNS, CDR2 SASEGT. The CDR3 is made up of 18 amino acids.